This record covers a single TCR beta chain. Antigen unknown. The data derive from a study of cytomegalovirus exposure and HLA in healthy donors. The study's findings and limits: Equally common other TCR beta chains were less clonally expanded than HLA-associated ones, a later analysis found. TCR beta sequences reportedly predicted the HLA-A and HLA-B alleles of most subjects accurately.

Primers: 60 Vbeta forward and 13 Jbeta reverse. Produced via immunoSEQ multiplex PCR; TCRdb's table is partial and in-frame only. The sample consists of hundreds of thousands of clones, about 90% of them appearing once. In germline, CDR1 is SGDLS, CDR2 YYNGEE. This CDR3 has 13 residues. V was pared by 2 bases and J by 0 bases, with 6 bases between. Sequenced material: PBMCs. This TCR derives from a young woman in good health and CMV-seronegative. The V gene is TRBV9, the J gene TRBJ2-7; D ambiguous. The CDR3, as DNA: TGTGCCAGCAGCGTTGGCTTCTCCTACGAGCAGTACTTC. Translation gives CASSVGFSYEQYF.